This T cell receptor beta chain was captured by sequencing in a study of OX40 agonist ivuxolimab in advanced cancers. At the level of the study: Treatment received earlier with anti-PD-1, anti-PD-L1 or anti-CTLA-4 agents was allowed, and more than 35% had some. Overall study findings and caveats: No antigen was identified for the clonally expanded peripheral T cells.

Using immunoSEQ multiplex PCR, the repertoire was profiled, and TCRdb retains in-frame clones only, with some absent. This sample has 55,000 to 70,000 clones; 85% occur once, and the top ten carry about 4.7%. Turning to this clone: The antigen is not known.

CDR1 ENHRY and CDR2 SYGVKD come from the germline V gene. Trimming took 8 bases from V and 6 from J, leaving 17 bases between them. The CDR3 sequence is 13 residues long. Autoimmune disease history or systemic immunosuppression disqualified patients. This receptor was obtained from an adult with an advanced solid tumor such as melanoma, head and neck, liver or kidney cancer. Here the sequenced sample was CD4+ or CD8+ T cells sorted from blood, taken in a trial of the OX40 agonist ivuxolimab. V is TRBV10-3 and J is TRBJ2-7, with D tentatively TRBD2 (6 bases). The CDR3 sequence is CAIARDFRREQYF. For the CDR3, the DNA is TGTGCCATCGCCCGGGACTTCAGGCGCGAGCAGTACTTC.